A selection of T cell receptor beta chains follows, all from one sample in a study of graft-versus-host responses after intestinal transplantation. The repertoire was sequenced with immunoSEQ multiplex PCR; TCRdb's copy has only in-frame clones and lacks some. The sample records some 41,000 clones, around 90% being singletons. Sequences were derived from PBMCs, sampled around 43 weeks after intestinal transplant. These TCRs come from a human patient who received an intestinal transplant, so some T cells may come from the graft donor. CDR3s leave out the opening cysteine and the closing phenylalanine or tryptophan. Each record gives: CDR3 length, V gene, J gene, D gene, CDR3 protein. A D gene is named only where the DNA matches it firmly.

>15|TRBV4-1|TRBJ1-6|-
ASSQGPAGRDNSPLH
>21|TRBV28|TRBJ2-1|TRBD2
ASSFWTSSSTVRLLDPNNEQF
>10|TRBV5-1|TRBJ1-2|-
ASSPDSYGYT
>12|TRBV5-6|TRBJ2-5|TRBD1
ASSPGTEGETQY
>14|TRBV5-1|TRBJ1-2|TRBD1
ASSLATGAKAYGYT
>13|TRBV7-9|TRBJ1-6|-
ASGEEGTYNSPLH
>11|TRBV19|TRBJ2-7|-
ASSTGYFYEQY
>12|TRBV7-6|TRBJ1-2|TRBD1
ASSSGQGSYGYT
>11|TRBV7-3|TRBJ1-5|TRBD1
ASSLGQNQPQH
>8|TRBV30|TRBJ1-1|-
AWKAAEAF
>12|TRBV9|TRBJ1-6|TRBD1
ASSSDRVNSPLH
>11|TRBV6-1|TRBJ1-4|-
ASSLRRNEKLF
>13|TRBV27|TRBJ2-2|TRBD2
ASSSRAGGPGELF
>12|TRBV5-5|TRBJ2-7|TRBD1
ASSPDRVPYEQY
>11|TRBV6-5|TRBJ2-1|-
ASSEGSYNEQF
>12|TRBV6-1|TRBJ2-7|-
ASNPRLGIHEQY
>11|TRBV6-4|TRBJ1-2|TRBD1
ASSPTGFKGCT
>13|TRBV6-1|TRBJ2-7|TRBD2
ASSPTSGRLGEQY
>12|TRBV19|TRBJ1-1|-
ASSFSMGNTEAF
>11|TRBV7-3|TRBJ1-4|-
ASSLSAGEKLF
>11|TRBV7-7|TRBJ2-5|-
ASSSWASETQY
>14|TRBV27|TRBJ2-7|TRBD1
ASSLFWGQGAYEQY
>13|TRBV11-3|TRBJ2-1|TRBD2
ASSIFSGGANEQF
>12|TRBV21-1|TRBJ2-1|-
ASSNSGGKDEQF
>15|TRBV13|TRBJ1-6|-
ASSIGGTSSYNSPLH
>13|TRBV6-5|TRBJ1-4|TRBD1
ASSYFGTGNEKLF
>12|TRBV29-1|TRBJ2-2|-
SVGPSANTGELF
>10|TRBV2|TRBJ2-3|-
ASRTDTDTQY
>13|TRBV11-2|TRBJ2-5|-
ASSLNRGPQETQY
>11|TRBV28|TRBJ1-2|-
ASSPSVREGYT
>12|TRBV6-5|TRBJ1-1|-
ASNPGQLVTEAF
>12|TRBV5-6|TRBJ2-7|-
ASSFAGAGYEQY
>11|TRBV2|TRBJ2-6|-
ASIQGGANVLT
>12|TRBV18|TRBJ1-1|-
ASSSSTGNTEAF
>13|TRBV5-1|TRBJ1-6|TRBD1
ASSSNRGLRSPLH
>15|TRBV25-1|TRBJ2-5|TRBD2
ASSYRAGGPSLETQY
>14|TRBV6-1|TRBJ2-7|TRBD1
ASSATGSELSYEQY
>11|TRBV28|TRBJ2-1|-
ASRPTGDNEQF
>11|TRBV25-1|TRBJ1-3|-
ASSGYGGNTIY
>16|TRBV7-9|TRBJ1-3|-
ASSSKSTPSASGNTIY
>16|TRBV21-1|TRBJ1-5|-
ASPQRRNRTMGNQPQH
>11|TRBV18|TRBJ2-2|-
ASSPSRGAELF
>12|TRBV7-3|TRBJ2-1|-
ASSGGTDLNEQF
>14|TRBV19|TRBJ2-1|-
ASSYSLIPLYNEQF